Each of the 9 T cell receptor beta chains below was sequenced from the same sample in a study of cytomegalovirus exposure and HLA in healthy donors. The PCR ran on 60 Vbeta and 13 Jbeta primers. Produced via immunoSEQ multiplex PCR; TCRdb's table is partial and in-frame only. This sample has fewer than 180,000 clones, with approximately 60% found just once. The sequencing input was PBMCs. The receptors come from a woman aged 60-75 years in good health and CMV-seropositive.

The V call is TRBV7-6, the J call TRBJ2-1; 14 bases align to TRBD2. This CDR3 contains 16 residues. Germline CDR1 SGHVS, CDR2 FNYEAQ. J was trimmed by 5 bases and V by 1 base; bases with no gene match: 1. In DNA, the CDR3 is TGTGCCAGCAGCTTAGGGGGACTAGCGGGAGACAATGAGCAGTTCTTC. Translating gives CASSLGGLAGDNEQFF.

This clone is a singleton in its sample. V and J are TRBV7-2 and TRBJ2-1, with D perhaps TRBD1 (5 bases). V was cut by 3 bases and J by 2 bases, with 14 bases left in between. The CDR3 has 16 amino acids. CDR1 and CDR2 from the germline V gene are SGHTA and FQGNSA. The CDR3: CASSFKGLGAYNEQFF. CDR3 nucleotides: TGTGCCAGCAGCTTTAAGGGCCTAGGGGCCTACAATGAGCAGTTCTTC.

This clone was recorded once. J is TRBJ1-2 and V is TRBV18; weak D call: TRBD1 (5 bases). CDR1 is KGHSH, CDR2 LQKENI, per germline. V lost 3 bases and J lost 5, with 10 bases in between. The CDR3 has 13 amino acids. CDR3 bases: TGTGCCAGCTCACCCTCGGCAGGGTATGGCTACACCTTC. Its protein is CASSPSAGYGYTF.

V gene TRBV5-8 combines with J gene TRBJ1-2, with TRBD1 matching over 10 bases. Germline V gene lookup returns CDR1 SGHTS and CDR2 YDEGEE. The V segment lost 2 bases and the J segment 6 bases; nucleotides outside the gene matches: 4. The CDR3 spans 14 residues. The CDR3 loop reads CASSFRDRGDGYTF. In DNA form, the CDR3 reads TGTGCCAGCAGCTTCCGGGACAGGGGAGATGGCTACACCTTC.

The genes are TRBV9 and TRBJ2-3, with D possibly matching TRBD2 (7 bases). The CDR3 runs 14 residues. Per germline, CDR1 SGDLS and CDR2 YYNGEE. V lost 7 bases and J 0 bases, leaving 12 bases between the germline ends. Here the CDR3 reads CASGGGGSTDTQYF. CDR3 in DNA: TGTGCCAGCGGGGGAGGGGGGAGCACAGATACGCAGTATTTT. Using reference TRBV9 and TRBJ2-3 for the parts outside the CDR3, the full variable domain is DSGVTQTPKHLITATGQRVTLRCSPRSGDLSVYWYQQSLDQGLQFLIQYYNGEERAKGNILERFSAQQFPDLHSELNLSSLELGDSALYFCASGGGGSTDTQYFGPGTRLTVL.

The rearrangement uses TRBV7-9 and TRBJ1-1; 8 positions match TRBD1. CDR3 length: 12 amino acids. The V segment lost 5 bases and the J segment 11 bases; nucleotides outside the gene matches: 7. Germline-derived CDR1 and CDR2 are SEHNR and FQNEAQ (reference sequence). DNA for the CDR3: TGTGCCAGCAGCCCCACAGGGGGTCAGGCTTTCTTT. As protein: CASSPTGGQAFF.

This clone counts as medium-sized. The CDR3 DNA reads TGCAGCGTCGGACTTGTTGGACAGGCCCAGCATTTT. This translates into CSVGLVGQAQHF. The chain couples TRBV29-1 to TRBJ1-5, with 7 nucleotides matching TRBD1. Per germline, CDR1 SQVTM and CDR2 ANQGSEA. Trimming took 6 bases from V and 11 from J; bases not matched to a gene: 10. The CDR3 is 12 residues long.

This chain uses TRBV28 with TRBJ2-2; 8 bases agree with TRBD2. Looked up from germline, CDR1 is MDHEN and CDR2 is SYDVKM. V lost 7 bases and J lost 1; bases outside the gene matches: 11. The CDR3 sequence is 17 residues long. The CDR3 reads CASTFGGDPRNTGELFF. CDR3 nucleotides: TGTGCCAGCACCTTCGGGGGGGACCCACGGAACACCGGGGAGCTGTTTTTT.

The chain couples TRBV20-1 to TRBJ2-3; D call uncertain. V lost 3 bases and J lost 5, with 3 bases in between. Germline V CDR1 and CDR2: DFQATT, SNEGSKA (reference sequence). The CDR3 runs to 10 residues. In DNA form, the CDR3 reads TGCAGTGCTAGCGGAGATACGCAGTATTTT. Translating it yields CSASGDTQYF.